These 13 T cell receptor beta chains were sequenced from one sample in a study of T cell responses to AZD1222 COVID-19 vaccine. Libraries were prepared by immunoSEQ multiplex PCR; TCRdb keeps only in-frame clonotypes and omits some of them. The top ten clones hold about a fifth of a sample with about 120,000 clones, approximately 84% of them seen once. The sample was peripheral blood, taken on day 0 of AZD1222 vaccination. The source of these receptors is an adult in good health.

V and J are TRBV6-2 or TRBV6-3 and TRBJ1-3; D is unclear. Trimming took 1 base from V and 2 from J, leaving 9 bases between them. The CDR3 sequence is 15 residues long. Germline V gene data show CDR1 as MNHEY and CDR2 as SVGEGT. The CDR3 nucleotides are TGTGCCAGCAGTTACTTCCCGGGGACTGGAAACACCATATATTTT. It yields the protein CASSYFPGTGNTIYF.

The chain joins TRBV19 to TRBJ1-5; possibly TRBD1 for D (5 bases). CDR1 is LNHDA and CDR2 is SQIVND in the germline V gene (reference sequence). The CDR3 is made up of 14 amino acids. The germline V and J ends were trimmed by 3 bases and 6 bases, with 12 bases remaining between them. The CDR3 sequence: CASSIPQGTQPQHF. The CDR3 bases are TGTGCCAGTAGTATCCCTCAGGGCACTCAGCCCCAGCATTTT.

This clone was picked up one time. This chain connects TRBV7-9 to TRBJ2-7, with 8 bases fitting TRBD1. CDR3 length: 15 residues. Germline V gene data show CDR1 as SEHNR and CDR2 as FQNEAQ (reference sequence). V shed 2 bases and J 0 bases; nucleotides not matched to a gene: 3. The CDR3 coding sequence is TGTGCCAGCAGCTTACAGGGGGCGATCTCCTACGAGCAGTACTTC. Residues: CASSLQGAISYEQYF.

CDR3 DNA sequence: TGTGCCAGCAGTCGGGCTCGAGCACCGAACACTGAAGCTTTCTTT. Translation gives CASSRARAPNTEAFF. The chain employs TRBV2 and TRBJ1-1; D is ambiguous. The V end lost 5 bases, the J end lost 1 base, and 14 bases lay between the germline ends. The CDR3 is 15 residues long. Germline V gene sequence: CDR1 SNHLY, CDR2 FYNNEI.

The gene calls are TRBV6-2 or TRBV6-3 and TRBJ1-2, with 7 bases that match TRBD1. CDR1 is MNHEY, CDR2 SVGEGT, per germline. The CDR3 extends over 12 amino acids. The ends lost 5 bases at V and 8 bases at J; junction bases unmatched: 5. The CDR3 DNA sequence: TGTGCCAGCAGTCGTAAAGGGGGCGGCTACACCTTC. Translating gives CASSRKGGGYTF.

The V gene is TRBV28, the J gene TRBJ1-4, with a weak D call TRBD1 (5 bases). Between the trimmed V and J ends, which lost 7 bases and 7 bases, there was a span of 16 bases. CDR1 and CDR2 (germline): MDHEN, SYDVKM. The CDR3 spans 14 residues. The CDR3 DNA is TGTGCCAGCAATCCTGACAGCCCCTTTGAAAAACTGTTTTTT. Encoded protein: CASNPDSPFEKLFF.

This chain joins TRBV29-1 and TRBJ1-2; a weak D match, TRBD1 (6 bases). The CDR3 totals 12 residues. V shed 6 bases and J shed 8 bases, with 16 bases lying between them. The germline CDR1 and CDR2 sequences are SQVTM and ANQGSEA. The CDR3 bases are TGCAGCGTCCCATTGCAGGGGTTAGGCTACACCTTC. Its translation: CSVPLQGLGYTF.

The table lists this clone with a count of one. This chain connects TRBV4-2 to TRBJ1-2; possibly TRBD1 for D (5 bases). This CDR3 is 14 amino acids long. With 4 bases removed from V and 6 bases from J, the gap between germline ends came to 15 bases. Looked up from germline, CDR1 is LGHNA and CDR2 is YNFKEQ. CDR3 DNA sequence: TGTGCCAGCAGCCGACGGGAGGGAGGGGATGGCTACACCTTC. Amino acids: CASSRREGGDGYTF.

In nucleotides, the CDR3 is TGCAGCGCCGCGACAGGGGATCTCTCTGGCTACACCTTC. Translating gives CSAATGDLSGYTF. The rearrangement uses TRBV29-1 and TRBJ1-2; 8 nucleotides align to TRBD1. V dropped 7 bases and J dropped 7; count of bases not matched to a gene: 11. In germline, CDR1 is SQVTM, CDR2 ANQGSEA. The CDR3 loop spans 13 amino acids.

This CDR3 is CARSRWAARKNSPLHF. DNA for the CDR3: TGTGCCAGATCCCGTTGGGCAGCTAGAAAGAATTCACCCCTCCACTTT. The genes are TRBV7-3 and TRBJ1-6; D call uncertain. This CDR3 has 16 amino acids. Germline assignment: CDR1 SGHTA and CDR2 FQGTGA. V lost 9 bases and J 7 bases, leaving 22 bases between the germline ends.

The J gene is TRBJ1-6, the V gene TRBV2; D is unresolved. Between the trimmed V and J ends, which lost 2 bases and 7 bases, there was a span of 9 bases. This CDR3 has 14 amino acids. Looked up from germline, CDR1 is SNHLY and CDR2 is FYNNEI. CDR3 nucleotide sequence: TGTGCCAGCAGTGAATGGGCTGCGAATTCACCCCTCCACTTT. Translating it yields CASSEWAANSPLHF. Complete variable domain (other parts from reference TRBV2 and TRBJ1-6): EPEVTQTPSHQVTQMGQEVILRCVPISNHLYFYWYRQILGQKVEFLVSFYNNEISEKSEIFDDQFSVERPDGSNFTLKIRSTKLEDSAMYFCASSEWAANSPLHFGNGTRLTVT.

The chain uses TRBV7-9 and TRBJ2-5; D may be TRBD1 or TRBD2 (5 bases each). The CDR3 is made up of 13 amino acids. V was clipped by 2 bases and J by 5 bases, with 9 bases between them. CDR1 is SEHNR and CDR2 is FQNEAQ in the germline V gene (reference sequence). CDR3 bases: TGTGCCAGCAGCTTATGGGACGGGGAGACCCAGTACTTC. It encodes CASSLWDGETQYF.

The gene calls are TRBV9 and TRBJ1-2; D is perhaps TRBD1 (5 bases). Trimming stripped 0 bases from V and 3 bases from J, with 15 bases between. CDR1 and CDR2 (germline): SGDLS, YYNGEE. CDR3 length: 16 amino acids. The CDR3 region is CASSVVHQGGDYGYTF. Here the CDR3 DNA reads TGTGCCAGCAGCGTAGTCCATCAGGGAGGAGACTATGGCTACACCTTC.